Reported below is one T cell receptor beta chain. Its antigen is unknown. RNA, once extracted, was reverse transcribed into cDNA for use as the sequencing template. Repertoires were generated with immunoSEQ multiplex PCR, while TCRdb's copy carries only in-frame clones and drops some. The sample contains approximately 89,000 clones, around 44% of which appear only once. This entry belongs to a study of CD8+ T cells in alopecia areata. Notes on the study in general: Clonality was higher in lesional than normal scalp, especially in alopecia totalis/universalis.

Lesional scalp punch biopsies and peripheral blood came from alopecia areata patients. Using a FACSAria, the CD4+ and CD8+ T cells were sorted from the PBMCs. Input material: CD4+ T cells sorted from blood. The sequence was collected from a human donor with alopecia areata.

This CDR3 is CAWGQGREKLFF. For the CDR3, the DNA is TGTGCCTGGGGTCAGGGGAGGGAAAAACTGTTTTTT. The chain has TRBV30 and TRBJ1-4; tentatively, D is TRBD1 (6 bases). This CDR3 comprises 12 residues. The V end was cut by 5 bases, the J end by 8 bases, with 12 bases between. Germline V gene sequence: CDR1 GTSNPN, CDR2 SVGIG (reference sequence).